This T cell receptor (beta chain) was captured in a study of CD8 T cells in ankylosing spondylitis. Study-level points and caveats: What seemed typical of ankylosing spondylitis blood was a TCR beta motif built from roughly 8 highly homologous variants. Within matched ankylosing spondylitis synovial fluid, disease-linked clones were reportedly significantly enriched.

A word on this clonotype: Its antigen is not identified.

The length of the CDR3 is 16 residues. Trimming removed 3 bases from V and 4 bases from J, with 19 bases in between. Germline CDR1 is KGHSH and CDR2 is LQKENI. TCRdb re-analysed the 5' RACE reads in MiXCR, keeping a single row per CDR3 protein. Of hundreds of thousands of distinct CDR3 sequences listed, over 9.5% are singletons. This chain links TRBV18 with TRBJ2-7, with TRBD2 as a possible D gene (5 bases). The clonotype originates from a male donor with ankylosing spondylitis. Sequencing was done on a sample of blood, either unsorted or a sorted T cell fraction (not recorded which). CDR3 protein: CASSPAAGTRLYEQYF. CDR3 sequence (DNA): TGTGCCAGCTCACCGGCGGCAGGTACTAGGTTGTACGAGCAGTACTTC.